This passage covers 3 T cell receptor beta chains from one sample sequenced in a study of shared clonotypes between healthy human individuals. Naive CD8 cells, CD45RO-negative and positively selected for CCR7, excluded terminally differentiated effector memory CD45RA+ cells. Clones were read by immunoSEQ multiplex PCR, and TCRdb kept only the in-frame ones, dropping some. Of approximately 2,000,000 clones detected, 93% appear once; the ten largest clones hold around 1.8%. Material for sequencing was naive CD8+ T cells from PBMCs. Source of these receptors: a man in his late teens or twenties in good health. Some clones in this sample may be carry-over from other donors' samples.

As to this clone: Other DNA sequences in this specimen translate into the identical CDR3. The chain is built from TRBV5-1 and TRBJ2-3, with 10 positions matching TRBD1. Germline CDR1 SGHRS, CDR2 YFSETQ. The ends lost 4 bases at V and 0 bases at J; junction bases unmatched: 2. The CDR3 is 15 residues long. In DNA, the CDR3 is TGCGCCAGCAGCCGGGACAGGGGTAGCACAGATACGCAGTATTTT. As protein: CASSRDRGSTDTQYF.

V gene TRBV29-1 combines with J gene TRBJ2-6; D ambiguous. The CDR3 extends over 16 amino acids. The ends were cut back, 6 bases at V and 4 bases at J, with 19 bases in the middle. Germline lookup yields CDR1 SQVTM and CDR2 ANQGSEA. The CDR3 protein is CSVVGDPTAGANVLTF. CDR3 nucleotides: TGCAGCGTCGTCGGTGACCCAACGGCCGGGGCCAACGTCCTGACTTTC.

To note about this clone: Other DNA sequences of this sample code for an identical CDR3. The V gene is TRBV18, the J gene TRBJ2-1; 11 nucleotides match TRBD2. CDR1 and CDR2 from the germline V gene are KGHSH and LQKENI. Losses at the gene ends were 6 bases for V and 1 base for J; bases not matched to a gene: 5. This CDR3 is 16 amino acids long. In DNA form, the CDR3 reads TGTGCCAGCTCGCTCGGGACTAGCGGATCCTACAATGAGCAGTTCTTC. Its protein product is CASSLGTSGSYNEQFF.